The T cell receptor beta chain described here comes from a study of PD-L1 blockade in urothelial cancer. Study-wide context: The median number of T cells present in blood samples was 141,255.

Generated by immunoSEQ multiplex PCR, the TCRdb table keeps only in-frame clones and is missing some. In the table there are some 40,000 clones, under 95% of which are singletons. V was cut by 3 bases and J by 3 bases, with 15 bases left in between. Germline lookup yields CDR1 SGHAT and CDR2 FQNNGV. The CDR3 is 15 residues long. Time point specified: peripheral blood 6 weeks after treatment start. Diagnoses among patients were locally advanced or metastatic urothelial carcinoma. This clonotype was sampled from a man in his sixties or seventies with urothelial cancer. Specimen: PBMCs, collected around atezolizumab (anti-PD-L1) treatment. This sequence joins TRBV11-2 and TRBJ2-7; D possibly corresponds to TRBD2 (7 bases). The DNA of the CDR3 is TGTGCCAGCAGCTTTAAGGGGGAGGGGGTCTACGAGCAGTACTTC. It encodes CASSFKGEGVYEQYF.